The 24 T cell receptor beta chains below all came from one sample that was sequenced in a study of blood T cells in healthy people across ages. Alongside a J-beta primer mix, a sample-barcoded 5' primer served in a second PCR lasting roughly 7 to 11 cycles. TCRdb reprocessed the 5' RACE reads via MiXCR and lists one record per CDR3 protein. The repertoire holds roughly 800,000 distinct CDR3 sequences, with around 25% as singletons. A further study also used this sample, focusing on T cells of mothers and their children.

The sequenced sample was blood. These receptor sequences come from a boy under 18 in good health.

The chain recombines TRBV7-2 with TRBJ2-5; D uncertain. The germline V gene encodes CDR1 SGHTA and CDR2 FQGNSA. This CDR3 contains 14 residues. V was shortened by 3 bases and J by 1 base, with 9 bases between the two germline ends. The CDR3 is CASSFGRSQETQYF. Here the CDR3 DNA reads TGTGCCAGCAGCTTTGGACGGTCCCAAGAGACCCAGTACTTC.

The chain combines TRBV5-1 with TRBJ2-5; D uncertain. Germline V gene lookup returns CDR1 SGHRS and CDR2 YFSETQ. The ends were cut back, 0 bases at V and 5 bases at J, with 11 bases in the middle. The CDR3 has 14 amino acids. The CDR3 reads CASSLETPWETQYF. In DNA form, the CDR3 reads TGCGCCAGCAGCTTGGAGACCCCCTGGGAGACCCAGTACTTC.

This clonotype showed up just a few times. The chain couples TRBV29-1 to TRBJ1-4; D is uncertain. The germline gives CDR1 SQVTM, CDR2 ANQGSEA. This CDR3 has 11 residues. The CDR3 DNA sequence: TGCAACGTCCAGATTGTCCAAAAACTGTTTTTT. It translates to CNVQIVQKLFF.

The chain links TRBV12-3 or TRBV12-4 to TRBJ2-2, with a weak D call TRBD2 (6 bases). V was cut by 3 bases and J by 5 bases, with 13 bases left in between. The CDR3 runs 15 residues. CDR3 sequence: CASSFWTIRTGELFF. CDR3 nucleotide sequence: TGTGCCAGCAGTTTTTGGACTATCCGGACCGGGGAGCTGTTTTTT.

The rearrangement links TRBV6-2 or TRBV6-3 to TRBJ2-7; TRBD2 matches 11 bases. Germline CDR1 is MNHEY and CDR2 is SVGEGT. The J segment lost 6 bases and the V segment lost 5 bases, leaving 9 bases of the junction unmatched. The CDR3 consists of 15 residues. CDR3 in amino acids: CASSLRLAGTGEQYF. The CDR3 nucleotides read TGTGCCAGCAGTCTGCGACTAGCGGGGACCGGCGAGCAGTACTTC.

The V gene is TRBV7-9, the J gene TRBJ2-7; 7 bases fit TRBD2. V shed 3 bases and J 8 bases; nucleotides not matched to a gene: 10. The CDR3 is 14 amino acids. Germline-derived CDR1 and CDR2 are SEHNR and FQNEAQ (reference sequence). Here the CDR3 reads CASSFPGLSYKQYF. DNA for the CDR3: TGTGCCAGCAGCTTCCCGGGACTATCGTACAAGCAGTACTTC.

This clonotype was observed a handful of times. J is TRBJ1-2 and V is TRBV7-2; D gene unclear. From germline, CDR1 is SGHTA and CDR2 FQGNSA. There are 15 residues in the CDR3. Trimming removed 5 bases at V and 7 bases at J, with 20 bases between. CDR3 bases: TGTGCCAGCAGCCCCAATGGCGGTTCGAGTGGTGGCTACACCTTC. Translating gives CASSPNGGSSGGYTF.

This chain links TRBV6-5 with TRBJ1-1; D is possibly TRBD1 (5 bases). Trimming removed 6 bases from V and 3 bases from J, with 8 bases in between. This CDR3 is 12 amino acids long. The germline V gene has CDR1 MNHEY and CDR2 SVGAGI. The DNA for the CDR3 is TGTGCCAGCAGAAGAGGGGACACTGAAGCTTTCTTT. Translation gives CASRRGDTEAFF.

The V and J genes are TRBV6-2 or TRBV6-3 and TRBJ2-7, with 7 bases matching TRBD2. The J call may be incorrect, as the DNA end agrees better with TRBJ2-1. Germline V gene sequence: CDR1 MNHEY, CDR2 SVGEGT. There are 17 residues in the CDR3. DNA for the CDR3: TGTGCCAGCAGTTACGGGAGGGACGGGCGTTTCTACAATGAGCAGTTCTTC. It encodes CASSYGRDGRFYNEQFF.

V usage is TRBV7-9 and J usage is TRBJ2-5; tentatively, D is TRBD2 (6 bases). The CDR3 is 14 amino acids. Trimming took off 4 bases at V and 5 bases at J, with 14 bases between the two ends. Germline CDR1 and CDR2: SEHNR and FQNEAQ (reference sequence). For the CDR3, the DNA is TGTGCCAGCAGCTCCACCGGGAGTTCGGAGACCCAGTACTTC. This codes for CASSSTGSSETQYF. The whole variable domain, filled in from reference TRBV7-9 and TRBJ2-5, reads DTGVSQNPRHKITKRGQNVTFRCDPISEHNRLYWYRQTLGQGPEFLTYFQNEAQLEKSRLLSDRFSAERPKGSFSTLEIQRTEQGDSAMYLCASSSTGSSETQYFGPGTRLLVL.

The J gene is TRBJ1-5, the V gene TRBV5-1; TRBD1 might be the D (5 bases). With 0 bases removed from V and 0 bases from J, the gap between germline ends came to 7 bases. The CDR3 sequence is 15 residues long. From germline, CDR1 is SGHRS and CDR2 YFSETQ. The CDR3 region has the DNA TGCGCCAGCAGCTTGGAGGGGAGTAGCAATCAGCCCCAGCATTTT. Protein sequence: CASSLEGSSNQPQHF.

The CDR3 spells CASSYSAEKNTEAFF. In DNA, the CDR3 is TGTGCCAGCAGTTACTCGGCAGAAAAGAACACTGAAGCTTTCTTT. The V gene is TRBV6-6, the J gene TRBJ1-1, with D unclear. Trimming left V 0 bases short and J 1 base short, with 9 bases between. The CDR3 runs 15 residues. Germline lookup yields CDR1 MNHNY and CDR2 SVGAGI (reference sequence).

The chain links TRBV28 to TRBJ2-4; D is unclear. CDR3 length: 14 residues. From germline, CDR1 is MDHEN and CDR2 SYDVKM. Trimming stripped 7 bases from V and 7 bases from J, with 17 bases between. CDR3 sequence reads: CASNGGKVSNIQYF. The CDR3 DNA follows: TGTGCCAGCAACGGTGGGAAGGTCTCGAACATTCAGTACTTC.

This clonotype was recorded at least ten times. The V gene is TRBV29-1, the J gene TRBJ2-3; D not resolved. This CDR3 spans 13 amino acids. Germline CDR1 and CDR2: SQVTM and ANQGSEA. The V gene lost 4 bases and the J gene lost 0 bases, with 8 bases spanning the gap. Here the CDR3 reads CSVVGRSTDTQYF. The CDR3 DNA follows: TGCAGCGTTGTAGGCAGAAGCACAGATACGCAGTATTTT.

The chain employs TRBV12-3 or TRBV12-4 and TRBJ1-2; D may be TRBD1 (5 bases). V was pared by 5 bases and J by 5 bases, with 15 bases between. The CDR3 has 14 amino acids. The CDR3 nucleotides are TGTGCCAGCAGTGAACCCGGGACCCCATATGGCTACACCTTC. Residues: CASSEPGTPYGYTF.

Remarks on this clonotype: A read error is possible here, since a much larger clone lies one base away. The rearrangement uses TRBV6-6 and TRBJ2-5; possibly TRBD2 for D (6 bases). This CDR3 contains 13 residues. CDR1 MNHNY and CDR2 SVGAGI come from the germline V gene (reference sequence). The CDR3 nucleotides are TGTGCCAGCGGTTACGGAGGGGAAGAGACCCAGTACTTC. It yields the protein CASGYGGEETQYF.

This sequence joins TRBV28 and TRBJ2-7; TRBD1 agrees at 7 bases. The CDR3 covers 14 residues. J lost 5 bases, V lost 10 bases, and 14 bases had no gene match. Germline CDR1 and CDR2: MDHEN and SYDVKM. CDR3: CATHTLTGLNEQYF. CDR3 DNA sequence: TGTGCCACCCACACATTGACAGGGCTCAACGAGCAGTACTTC.

V gene TRBV16 combines with J gene TRBJ1-1; D possibly corresponds to TRBD1 (5 bases). Germline CDR1 and CDR2: KGHSY and FQNENV. V was pared by 0 bases and J by 2 bases, with 7 bases between. The CDR3 totals 14 residues. The CDR3 bases are TGTGCCAGCAGCCAATCGACAGCTAACACTGAAGCTTTCTTT. This encodes CASSQSTANTEAFF.

The V call is TRBV28, the J call TRBJ2-7; tentative D call: TRBD1 (6 bases). Germline V gene data show CDR1 as MDHEN and CDR2 as SYDVKM. The CDR3 contains 15 residues. The V end lost 4 bases, the J end lost 4 bases, and 17 bases lay between the germline ends. The CDR3 reads CASSSATGLRYEQYF. CDR3 nucleotides: TGTGCCAGCAGTTCAGCCACAGGGTTGAGGTACGAGCAGTACTTC.

This clonotype was observed a handful of times. The J gene is TRBJ2-2, the V gene TRBV29-1; the D gene is possibly TRBD2 (6 bases). This CDR3 is built from 16 residues. With 1 base removed from V and 7 bases from J, the gap between germline ends came to 19 bases. The germline gives CDR1 SQVTM, CDR2 ANQGSEA. DNA of the CDR3: TGCAGCGTTGAAGTTGGCGGAGGAGGGCGGAGCGGGGAGCTGTTTTTT. This gives the protein CSVEVGGGGRSGELFF.

The genes are TRBV7-8 and TRBJ2-5; tentatively, D is TRBD1 (5 bases). Near its end, the DNA agrees better with TRBJ2-7, so the J call may be wrong. The CDR3 consists of 14 residues. Germline loops: CDR1 SGHVS, CDR2 FQNEAQ. The CDR3 sequence is CASSLGPDSYEQYF. The CDR3 nucleotides read TGTGCCAGCAGCTTAGGACCTGACAGCTACGAGCAGTACTTC.

The rearrangement joins TRBV12-3 or TRBV12-4 to TRBJ1-5; D remains ambiguous. The germline V and J ends were trimmed by 6 bases and 1 base, with 13 bases remaining between them. The CDR3 consists of 15 residues. The CDR3 here is CASSAREASNQPQHF. The CDR3 nucleotides read TGTGCCAGCAGCGCCCGTGAGGCCAGCAATCAGCCCCAGCATTTT.

This clonotype appeared a few times. This chain joins TRBV7-3 and TRBJ2-5, with TRBD2 identical over 9 bases. The CDR3 runs 15 residues. Germline V gives CDR1 SGHTA, CDR2 FQGTGA. The junction had 6 bases not matched to a gene; V was cut back by 2 bases and J by 5 bases. CDR3 in DNA: TGTGCCAGCAGCTTAGGACTAGCGCAGGGGGAGACCCAGTACTTC. This codes for CASSLGLAQGETQYF.

This chain joins TRBV2 and TRBJ2-7; 12 bases map to TRBD2. With 6 bases clipped from V and 3 bases from J, the junction kept 9 bases outside the gene matches. The CDR3 consists of 16 residues. CDR1 and CDR2 from the germline V gene are SNHLY and FYNNEI. CDR3 nucleotides: TGTGCCAGCAGAAACCCCGGGGGACTAGCGGGCTACGAGCAGTACTTC. Translation gives CASRNPGGLAGYEQYF.